This TCR beta chain was sequenced for a study of control samples from healthy donors and cancer patients. Germline V gives CDR1 SNHLY, CDR2 FYNNEI. The CDR3 totals 15 residues. Regarding this clone: Relative to the germline gene, one junction end is altered; a read error may explain this.

Sequencing used immunoSEQ multiplex PCR; TCRdb keeps in-frame clones, though not all of them. Among some 210,000 clones listed, over 80% were seen once. This receptor was obtained from a man aged 30-40 years in good health. Sequenced: blood. The V call is TRBV2, the J call TRBJ1-6; D is unclear. The CDR3 loop reads CVSRRELVMNSPLHF. CDR3 bases: TGTGTCAGCAGAAGAGAATTGGTGATGAATTCACCCCTCCACTTT.